The clone carrying this T cell receptor beta chain has a handful of counts. Unsorted PBMC replicate PCRs drew on 300 ng DNA, representing 25,000 to 30,000 T cell genomes. Clones were sequenced by immunoSEQ multiplex PCR, and TCRdb holds only the in-frame ones, with some missing. Here the sample spans roughly 500,000 clones, about four fifths being singletons. The data stem from a study of shared clonotypes between healthy human individuals. Turning to the study itself: Donors were a couple of women and a few men aged 18 to 49.

This CDR3 contains 14 residues. V was trimmed by 2 bases and J by 2 bases, leaving 11 bases between them. In germline, CDR1 is SGHKS, CDR2 YYEKEE (reference sequence). The clonotype comes from a woman aged 35 to 49 in good health. Some clones in this sample may be carry-over from other donors' samples. The V gene is TRBV5-5, the J gene TRBJ2-7; D could derive from TRBD1 or TRBD2 (6 bases each). Material for sequencing was PBMCs. CDR3 sequence (DNA): TGTGCCAGCAGCTTTCAAGGGGGGCCCTACGAGCAGTACTTC. Translation: CASSFQGGPYEQYF. Variable domain in full (rest from reference TRBV5-5 and TRBJ2-7): DAGVTQSPTHLIKTRGQQVTLRCSPISGHKSVSWYQQVLGQGPQFIFQYYEKEERGRGNFPDRFSARQFPNYSSELNVNALLLGDSALYLCASSFQGGPYEQYFGPGTRLTVT.